This T cell receptor (beta chain) comes out of a study of technical replicates of blood from a handful of donors. Germline V gene sequence: CDR1 WSHSY, CDR2 SAAADI. The CDR3 extends over 15 amino acids. Trimming pared 3 bases from V and 4 bases from J, leaving 13 bases between. Produced via immunoSEQ multiplex PCR; TCRdb's table is partial and in-frame only. The sample includes some 82,000 clones, approximately 97% of them seen just once. The sequence derives from a human donor in good health. The rearrangement joins TRBV10-2 to TRBJ2-1; a possible D gene is TRBD1 (6 bases). The sequenced sample was T cells isolated from PBMCs. The CDR3 here is CASSEQGTAYNEQFF. Written as DNA, the CDR3 is TGCGCCAGCAGTGAACAGGGTACAGCGTACAATGAGCAGTTCTTC.